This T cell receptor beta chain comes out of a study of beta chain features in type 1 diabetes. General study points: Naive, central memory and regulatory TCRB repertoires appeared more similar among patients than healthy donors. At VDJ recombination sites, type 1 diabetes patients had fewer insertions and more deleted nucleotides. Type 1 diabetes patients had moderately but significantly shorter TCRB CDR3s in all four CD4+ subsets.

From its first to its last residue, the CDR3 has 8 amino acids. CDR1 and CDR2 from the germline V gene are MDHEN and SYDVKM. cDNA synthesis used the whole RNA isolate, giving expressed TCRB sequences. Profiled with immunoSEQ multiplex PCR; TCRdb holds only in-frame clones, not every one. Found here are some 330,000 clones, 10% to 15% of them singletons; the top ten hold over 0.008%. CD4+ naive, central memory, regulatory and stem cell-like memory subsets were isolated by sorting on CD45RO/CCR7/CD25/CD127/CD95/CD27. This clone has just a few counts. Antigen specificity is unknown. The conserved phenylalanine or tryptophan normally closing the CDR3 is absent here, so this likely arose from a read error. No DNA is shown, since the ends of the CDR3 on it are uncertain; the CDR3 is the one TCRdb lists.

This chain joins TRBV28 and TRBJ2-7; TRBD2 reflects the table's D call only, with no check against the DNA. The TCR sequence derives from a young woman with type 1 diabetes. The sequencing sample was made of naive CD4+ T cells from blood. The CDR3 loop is CASSPPLE.